These 9 T cell receptor beta chains were sequenced from one sample in a study of shared clonotypes between healthy human individuals. The assay was immunoSEQ multiplex PCR, and TCRdb's table has in-frame clones only and misses some. The table has 2 million or so clones, roughly 94% seen once. Sequenced material: naive CD4+ T cells sorted from blood. As to subset: CD45RA+ positively selected. The receptors were gathered from a man younger than 30 in good health.

J is TRBJ2-7 and V is TRBV5-1; 9 bases map to TRBD1. The CDR3 is 14 amino acids. Trimming removed 4 bases from V and 5 bases from J; junction bases left unmatched: 7. Germline loops: CDR1 SGHRS, CDR2 YFSETQ. CDR3 in amino acids: CASSAQGALHEQYF. CDR3 in DNA: TGCGCCAGCAGCGCACAGGGGGCTCTCCACGAGCAGTACTTC.

The V call is TRBV11-2, the J call TRBJ2-2, with D perhaps matching TRBD2 (6 bases). CDR3 size: 16 residues. V lost 5 bases to trimming and J lost 4 bases, with 17 bases between them. Germline V gene data show CDR1 as SGHAT and CDR2 as FQNNGV. The chain's CDR3 is CASSPGLLQVTGELFF. CDR3 bases: TGTGCCAGCAGCCCAGGACTACTTCAAGTCACCGGGGAGCTGTTTTTT.

The V gene is TRBV13, the J gene TRBJ1-3, with D perhaps matching TRBD1 (6 bases). Per the germline V gene, CDR1 is PRHDT and CDR2 is FYEKMQ (reference sequence). This CDR3 contains 15 residues. V lost 6 bases and J lost 4, with 16 bases in between. The CDR3 is CASSQRDIGGNTIYF. In DNA, the CDR3 is TGTGCCAGCAGTCAACGGGACATAGGAGGAAACACCATATATTTT.

The sample holds a few counts of this clone. The same CDR3 is also encoded by other DNA sequences in this sample. The CDR3, as DNA: TGCGCCAGCAGTGAAGGGGGGGCCTACGAGCAGTACTTC. Amino acid sequence: CASSEGGAYEQYF. V and J are TRBV10-1 and TRBJ2-7; D is perhaps TRBD2 (7 bases). The CDR3 consists of 13 residues. Germline V gives CDR1 WNHNN, CDR2 SYGVQD (reference sequence). V dropped 3 bases and J dropped 2 bases, with 8 bases sitting between them.

This chain's CDR3 is CASSLPPGRGETQYF. The CDR3 region has the DNA TGTGCCAGCAGCTTACCCCCTGGACGCGGAGAGACCCAGTACTTC. This chain joins TRBV7-6 and TRBJ2-5; no clear D gene. V lost 2 bases to trimming and J lost 4 bases, with 14 bases between them. In germline, CDR1 is SGHVS, CDR2 FNYEAQ. The CDR3 is 15 amino acids.

The rearrangement links TRBV4-1 to TRBJ2-7, with D possibly TRBD1 on 5 matching bases. The CDR3 length is 14 residues. V lost 4 bases and J 0 bases, leaving 10 bases between the germline ends. CDR1 MGHRA and CDR2 YSYEKL come from the germline V gene. The CDR3 DNA sequence: TGCGCCAGCAGCCCTCCAGGGAACTCCTACGAGCAGTACTTC. Translation gives CASSPPGNSYEQYF.

The chain employs TRBV5-8 and TRBJ2-3, with D uncertain. This CDR3 region has 12 residues. With 2 bases removed from V and 6 bases from J, the gap between germline ends came to 7 bases. Germline-derived CDR1 and CDR2 are SGHTS and YDEGEE. CDR3 coding DNA: TGTGCCAGCAGCTTAGCAGCGGATACGCAGTATTTT. Translation gives CASSLAADTQYF.

The V call is TRBV11-3, the J call TRBJ2-3; the match to TRBD2 covers 7 bases. CDR3 size: 15 residues. Germline assignment: CDR1 SGHNT and CDR2 YENEEA. V shed 5 bases, J shed 0 bases, and the junction held 5 bases outside the gene matches. As DNA, the CDR3 is TGTGCCAGCAGCATTGGACTAGTGAGCACAGATACGCAGTATTTT. This encodes CASSIGLVSTDTQYF.

The gene calls are TRBV30 and TRBJ2-7; TRBD1 agrees at 8 bases. The trim removed 3 bases at V and 6 bases at J, leaving 7 bases unmatched. The CDR3 spans 13 residues. The germline V gene encodes CDR1 GTSNPN and CDR2 SVGIG (reference sequence). CDR3 residues: CAWSRQGQGEQYF. In DNA form, the CDR3 reads TGTGCCTGGAGCCGACAGGGGCAAGGCGAGCAGTACTTC.